This TCR beta chain was identified during a study of human T cells and chemical hapten exposure. With 4 bases clipped from V and 0 bases from J, the junction kept 2 bases outside the gene matches. This CDR3 comprises 14 residues. The germline V gene has CDR1 SGHRS and CDR2 YFSETQ. MiXCR, run by TCRdb on the 5' RACE reads, gives a single entry per CDR3 protein. Here the sample spans about 140,000 distinct CDR3 sequences, 3.5% to 5% being singletons. Researchers extracted total RNA from unfractionated whole blood. This clonotype was detected ten times or more. The source of this sequence is a female donor in good health. V gene TRBV5-1 combines with J gene TRBJ2-3; TRBD1 matches 7 bases. CDR3 DNA sequence: TGCGCCAGCAGCCGGGACAGAAGCACAGATACGCAGTATTTT. Encoded protein: CASSRDRSTDTQYF.